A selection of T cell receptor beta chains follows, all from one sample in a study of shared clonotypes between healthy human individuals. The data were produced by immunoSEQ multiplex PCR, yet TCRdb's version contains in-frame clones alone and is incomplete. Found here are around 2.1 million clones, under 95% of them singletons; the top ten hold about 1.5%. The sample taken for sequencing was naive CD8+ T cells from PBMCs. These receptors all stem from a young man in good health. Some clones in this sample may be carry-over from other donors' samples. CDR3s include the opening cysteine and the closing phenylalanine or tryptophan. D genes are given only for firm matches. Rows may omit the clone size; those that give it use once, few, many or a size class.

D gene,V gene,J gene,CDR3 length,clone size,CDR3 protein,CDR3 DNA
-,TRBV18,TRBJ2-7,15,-,CASSPLSGAAYEQYF,TGTGCCAGCTCACCACTCTCGGGAGCAGCCTACGAGCAGTACTTC
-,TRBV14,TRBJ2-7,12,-,CASSLIRGEQYF,TGTGCCAGCAGCCTCATCCGGGGCGAGCAGTACTTC
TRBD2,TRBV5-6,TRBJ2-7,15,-,CASSAGTSASYEQYF,TGTGCCAGCAGCGCCGGGACTAGCGCTTCCTACGAGCAGTACTTC
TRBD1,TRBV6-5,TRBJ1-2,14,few,CASSYLQGNYGYTF,TGTGCCAGCAGTTACCTACAGGGGAACTATGGCTACACCTTC
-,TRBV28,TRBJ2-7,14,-,CASRGRDLSYEQYF,TGTGCCAGCAGGGGGCGGGATCTCTCCTACGAGCAGTACTTC
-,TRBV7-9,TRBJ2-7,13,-,CASSFEGYYEQYF,TGTGCCAGCAGCTTCGAGGGGTACTACGAGCAGTACTTC
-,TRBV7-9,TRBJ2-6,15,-,CASSWGAPGANVLTF,TGTGCCAGCAGCTGGGGGGCTCCTGGGGCCAACGTCCTGACTTTC
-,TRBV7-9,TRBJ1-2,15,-,CASSFVGGSNYGYTF,TGTGCCAGCAGCTTCGTAGGGGGATCTAACTATGGCTACACCTTC
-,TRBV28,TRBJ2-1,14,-,CASSHGGSNNEQFF,TGTGCCAGCAGTCATGGAGGGTCGAACAATGAGCAGTTCTTC
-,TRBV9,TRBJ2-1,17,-,CASSESGGQGIDNEQFF,TGTGCCAGCAGCGAGAGCGGGGGACAGGGAATCGACAATGAGCAGTTCTTC
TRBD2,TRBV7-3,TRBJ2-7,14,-,CASSLIAGAYEQYF,TGTGCCAGCAGCTTAATAGCGGGGGCCTACGAGCAGTACTTC
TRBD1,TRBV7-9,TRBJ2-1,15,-,CASRPKDREANEQFF,TGTGCCAGCAGACCCAAGGACAGGGAAGCAAATGAGCAGTTCTTC
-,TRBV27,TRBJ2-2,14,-,CASSLTQLAGELFF,TGTGCCAGCAGTCTAACTCAGTTGGCCGGGGAGCTGTTTTTT
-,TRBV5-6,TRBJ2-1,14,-,CASSSLLTGNEQFF,TGTGCCAGCAGCTCCCTCTTGACCGGCAATGAGCAGTTCTTC
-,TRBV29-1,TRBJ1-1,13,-,CSTSDGLNTEAFF,TGCAGCACCTCGGACGGTTTGAACACTGAAGCTTTCTTT
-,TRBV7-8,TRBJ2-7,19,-,CASSTLGQSSHPSSYEQYF,TGTGCCAGCAGCACCCTAGGACAGTCATCCCATCCCAGCTCCTACGAGCAGTACTTC